This T cell receptor (beta chain) was captured by sequencing in a study of OX40 agonist ivuxolimab in advanced cancers. Points from the study as a whole: Near-lowest levels of clonal expansion characterized partial responders at 0.1-3.0 mg/kg. The CD4+ and CD8+ T cells in the blood had expanded clonally by week 6 at 0.1 to 3.0 mg/kg. Also showing low normalized T-cell clonal expansion were some of the nonresponders.

The V end was cut by 3 bases, the J end by 4 bases, with 10 bases between. This CDR3 region has 14 residues. CDR1 and CDR2 from the germline V gene are LGHNT and FRNRAP. TCRdb's table, derived via immunoSEQ multiplex PCR, lists solely in-frame clones and lacks some. Of approximately 32,000 clones in the sample, approximately 88% were seen once. A note on this clone: Its antigen is unidentified.

The chain uses TRBV12-5 and TRBJ1-5, with a possible D match to TRBD1 (6 bases). This sequence originates from an adult with an advanced solid tumor such as melanoma, head and neck, liver or kidney cancer. This specimen consisted of CD4+ or CD8+ T cells sorted from blood, obtained in a trial of the OX40 agonist ivuxolimab. As DNA, the CDR3 is TGTGCTAGTGGTTTTTCGGGGGCAAATCAGCCCCAGCATTTT. It is translated as CASGFSGANQPQHF. The full variable domain, with the rest looked up from reference TRBV12-5 and TRBJ1-5, is DARVTQTPRHKVTEMGQEVTMRCQPILGHNTVFWYRQTMMQGLELLAYFRNRAPLDDSGMPKDRFSAEMPDATLATLKIQPSEPRDSAVYFCASGFSGANQPQHFGDGTRLSIL.